This TCR beta chain was obtained from a study of T cells in Graves' hyperthyroidism and ophthalmopathy. Study observations and caveats: Most thyroid clonotypes that were expanded above 0.001 also turned up in blood.

This clonotype was picked up many times. What it recognizes is unknown. The ends were cut back, 2 bases at V and 1 base at J, with 5 bases in the middle. CDR3 length: 14 residues. Germline V lookup: CDR1 SGHVS, CDR2 FNYEAQ. The TCR beta CDR3 regions underwent amplification using RNA transcripts as the source. HTBI primers were used for first-round RT-PCR of the TCR CDR3. One entry per CDR3 protein, called by TCRdb with MiXCR from the multiplex PCR reads. The data contain a few hundred thousand distinct CDR3 sequences, around 15% of them seen just once; the ten biggest clones take up over 25%. Input material: blood. The V gene is TRBV7-6, the J gene TRBJ2-2; D is uncertain. This receptor was taken from a woman in her thirties with Graves' ophthalmopathy. The CDR3 reads CASSLLGNTGELFF. The CDR3 DNA follows: TGTGCCAGCAGCTTATTGGGGAACACCGGGGAGCTGTTTTTT.